The source of this T cell receptor beta chain is a study of T cell responses to AZD1222 COVID-19 vaccine. For this clone: Antigen specificity is unknown.

General study points: Two AZD1222 doses significantly raised spike-specific TCR breadth and depth over controls.

Sequencing was performed with immunoSEQ multiplex PCR; in TCRdb, only in-frame clones are kept and a portion is missing. The sample has about 120,000 clones, 93% seen once. In germline, CDR1 is SGHVS, CDR2 FQNEAQ. CDR3 length: 16 amino acids. V was pared by 3 bases and J by 0 bases, with 12 bases between. Sequenced here: peripheral blood, sampled on day 0 of AZD1222 vaccination. The J gene is TRBJ2-1, the V gene TRBV7-8; D not resolved. This TCR was sampled from an adult in good health. CDR3: CASSFREASSYNEQFF. CDR3 in DNA: TGTGCCAGCAGCTTTAGAGAGGCGAGCTCCTACAATGAGCAGTTCTTC.